The 21 T cell receptor beta chains in this list originate from one sample, sequenced in a study of blood T cells in healthy people across ages. Primed by a sample-barcoded 5' primer and a J-beta primer mix, a second PCR proceeded for about 6 to 12 cycles. TCRdb analysed the 5' RACE reads with MiXCR anew, one entry per CDR3 protein. The data show 710,000 or so distinct CDR3 sequences, about a third seen once. The specimen sequenced was blood. Receptors were obtained from a woman older than 75 in good health.

This clonotype appeared a few times. The V and J genes are TRBV6-5 and TRBJ1-6, with a weak D call TRBD1 (5 bases). The V gene's germline CDR1 is MNHEY and CDR2 SVGAGI. Trimming stripped 1 base from V and 6 bases from J, with 13 bases between. CDR3 size: 16 residues. This CDR3 is CASSYFGGGLNSPLHF. CDR3 nucleotides: TGTGCCAGCAGTTACTTTGGTGGGGGTCTTAATTCACCCCTCCACTTT.

This clonotype was detected a few times. CDR3 amino acids: CASSPLTDSPTQYF. CDR3 bases: TGTGCCAGCAGCCCGCTGACGGATTCCCCAACCCAGTACTTC. The chain joins TRBV9 to TRBJ2-5; unclear D gene. The CDR3 has 14 amino acids. Germline CDR1 and CDR2: SGDLS and YYNGEE. V lost 4 bases to trimming and J lost 8 bases, with 18 bases between them.

This clonotype was observed at least ten times. The chain combines TRBV24-1 with TRBJ1-2; the D is unclear. V lost 3 bases and J 4 bases, leaving 14 bases between the germline ends. CDR3 length: 15 residues. CDR1 is KGHDR, CDR2 SFDVKD, per germline. CDR3 sequence: CATSDGAEWGYGYTF. The CDR3 DNA reads as TGTGCCACCAGTGATGGAGCAGAGTGGGGCTATGGCTACACCTTC.

Many counts were recorded for this clonotype. The chain combines TRBV7-2 with TRBJ2-7, with a weak D call TRBD2 (7 bases). V lost 5 bases to trimming and J lost 3 bases, with 14 bases between them. The CDR3 sequence is 14 residues long. Germline-derived CDR1 and CDR2 are SGHTA and FQGNSA. The CDR3 sequence is CASSPGGGVYEQYF. The CDR3, as DNA: TGTGCCAGCAGCCCTGGAGGGGGGGTCTACGAGCAGTACTTC.

This clonotype was counted a few times. This chain joins TRBV27 and TRBJ1-1; D is undetermined. The CDR3 extends over 15 amino acids. V gave up 5 bases and J gave up 1 base, with 14 bases separating them. Germline assignment: CDR1 MNHEY and CDR2 SMNVEV (reference sequence). Here the CDR3 reads CASSLRVKGNTEAFF. In DNA form, the CDR3 reads TGTGCCAGCAGTCTAAGGGTAAAGGGGAACACTGAAGCTTTCTTT.

This clonotype was counted between two and nine times. The V call is TRBV20-1, the J call TRBJ1-2; TRBD1 matches 7 bases. The germline gives CDR1 DFQATT, CDR2 SNEGSKA (reference sequence). The CDR3 runs 14 residues. The ends lost 6 bases at V and 6 bases at J; junction bases unmatched: 13. CDR3 sequence: CSAPLMGQRNGYTF. The CDR3 DNA sequence: TGCAGTGCCCCTTTAATGGGACAGCGGAATGGCTACACCTTC.

This clonotype has at least ten counts. The chain is built from TRBV12-3 or TRBV12-4 and TRBJ2-3, with a tentative D call TRBD1 (6 bases). This CDR3 is built from 15 residues. Trimming pared 3 bases from V and 2 bases from J, leaving 12 bases between. The CDR3 protein is CASSFLRGFTDTQYF. CDR3 nucleotide sequence: TGTGCCAGCAGTTTCCTCAGGGGATTCACAGATACGCAGTATTTT.

The chain uses TRBV28 and TRBJ2-7, with 9 bases matching TRBD2. The J call is in doubt because the DNA end fits TRBJ2-5 better. CDR1 and CDR2 from the germline V gene are MDHEN and SYDVKM. This CDR3 has 14 residues. The CDR3: CASSWGLAWETQYF. The CDR3 DNA follows: TGTGCCAGCAGTTGGGGACTAGCCTGGGAGACCCAGTACTTC.

This clonotype showed up just a few times. The CDR3: CASRLTGALEAFF. The CDR3 bases are TGTGCCAGCAGACTGACAGGGGCCCTAGAAGCTTTCTTT. V gene TRBV7-3 combines with J gene TRBJ1-1; 8 positions agree with TRBD1. V was clipped by 6 bases and J by 8 bases; unmatched bases: 8. This CDR3 spans 13 amino acids. Germline V gene lookup returns CDR1 SGHTA and CDR2 FQGTGA.

This clonotype was counted at least ten times. The chain is built from TRBV29-1 and TRBJ2-3; D is possibly TRBD1 (6 bases). The germline V gene encodes CDR1 SQVTM and CDR2 ANQGSEA. This CDR3 region has 12 residues. Trimming left V 4 bases short and J 7 bases short, with 12 bases between. The CDR3 is CSVAQGDNTQYF. The DNA of the CDR3 is TGCAGCGTTGCACAGGGAGACAATACGCAGTATTTT.

This clonotype was picked up many times. This CDR3 reads CSVELAPGQPQHF. The CDR3 DNA sequence: TGCAGCGTTGAATTGGCTCCAGGGCAGCCCCAGCATTTT. The V gene is TRBV29-1, the J gene TRBJ1-5, with D tentatively TRBD1 (5 bases). Germline lookup yields CDR1 SQVTM and CDR2 ANQGSEA. The CDR3 consists of 13 residues. V lost 2 bases to trimming and J lost 7 bases, with 12 bases between them.

This clonotype was found once. Germline is not matched at one junction end, which may reflect a read error. This chain links TRBV2 with TRBJ2-1, with 8 bases that match TRBD2. CDR1 is SNHLY and CDR2 is FYNNEI in the germline V gene. The CDR3 extends over 15 amino acids. CDR3 protein: CASSPLAGAYNKQFF. CDR3 DNA: TGTGCCAGCAGCCCCCTAGCGGGTGCCTACAATAAGCAGTTCTTC. Full variable domain (outside the CDR3, taken from reference TRBV2 and TRBJ2-1): EPEVTQTPSHQVTQMGQEVILRCVPISNHLYFYWYRQILGQKVEFLVSFYNNEISEKSEIFDDQFSVERPDGSNFTLKIRSTKLEDSAMYFCASSPLAGAYNKQFFGPGTRLTVL.

J is TRBJ1-4 and V is TRBV7-2; D possibly corresponds to TRBD1 (5 bases). Germline V CDR1 and CDR2: SGHTA, FQGNSA. CDR3 length: 15 amino acids. V was cut by 4 bases and J by 3 bases, with 12 bases left in between. The CDR3 is CASSSSGRSNEKLFF. CDR3 nucleotide sequence: TGTGCCAGCAGCTCTTCGGGACGGTCTAATGAAAAACTGTTTTTT.

This clonotype was observed many times. This chain uses TRBV5-1 with TRBJ2-1; no firm D call. The V end was cut by 1 base, the J end by 7 bases, with 6 bases between. CDR1 is SGHRS, CDR2 YFSETQ, per germline. The CDR3 is 12 amino acids. In DNA, the CDR3 is TGCGCCAGCAGCTTGACTCTGAATGAGCAGTTCTTC. It translates to CASSLTLNEQFF.

There are many counts of this clonotype. V is TRBV7-9 and J is TRBJ1-6, with no clear D. Trimming stripped 0 bases from V and 6 bases from J, with 6 bases between. The CDR3 is 14 residues long. In germline, CDR1 is SEHNR, CDR2 FQNEAQ (reference sequence). In DNA form, the CDR3 reads TGTGCCAGCAGCTTAGCGGGCGGTAATTCACCCCTCCACTTT. Amino acids: CASSLAGGNSPLHF.

With regard to this clonotype: One base away lies a much larger clone, so this may be a sequencing read error. V usage is TRBV20-1 and J usage is TRBJ1-2; perhaps TRBD1 as D (6 bases). The CDR3 is 13 amino acids. The germline CDR1 and CDR2 sequences are DFQATT and SNEGSKA (reference sequence). Here the CDR3 DNA reads TGCGGGGCCGGGGGGACACGGAACTATGGCTACACCTTC. As protein: CGAGGTRNYGYTF.

The V call is TRBV30, the J call TRBJ2-3; D is unresolved. V was shortened by 6 bases and J by 4 bases, with 14 bases between the two germline ends. CDR1 and CDR2 (germline): GTSNPN, SVGIG (reference sequence). The CDR3 is 13 residues long. For the CDR3, the DNA is TGTGCCTGCCCGGGCGCGTTCGCAGATACGCAGTATTTT. Amino acid sequence: CACPGAFADTQYF.

Worth noting for this clonotype: This may be a read error, as it is one base from a much larger clone. The chain couples TRBV4-1 to TRBJ2-1; possible D gene TRBD1, 6 bases. TRBJ2-7 explains the end of the DNA better; the J call may be wrong. Germline loops: CDR1 MGHRA, CDR2 YSYEKL. The CDR3 spans 15 residues. CDR3 region: CASSQSRDNYNEQYF. Here the CDR3 DNA reads TGCGCCAGCAGCCAAAGCCGGGACAACTACAATGAGCAGTACTTC.

The chain joins TRBV7-3 to TRBJ1-1, with TRBD1 as a possible D gene (5 bases). The V end was cut by 3 bases, the J end by 1 base, with 9 bases between. CDR3 length equals 14 residues. Germline V gene data show CDR1 as SGHTA and CDR2 as FQGTGA. The CDR3 nucleotides read TGTGCCAGCAGCTTCCGGGACGCGAACACTGAAGCTTTCTTT. This codes for CASSFRDANTEAFF.

The chain is built from TRBV20-1 and TRBJ2-3; D gene ambiguous. The CDR3 is made up of 13 amino acids. Trimming removed 8 bases from V and 3 bases from J, with 15 bases in between. The V gene's germline CDR1 is DFQATT and CDR2 SNEGSKA (reference sequence). CDR3 loop: CSTRPGLTDTQYF. The DNA of the CDR3 is TGCAGTACGAGACCGGGTTTGACAGATACGCAGTATTTT.

This clonotype has ten or more counts. V gene TRBV12-3 or TRBV12-4 combines with J gene TRBJ1-2; D not resolved. V dropped 2 bases and J dropped 0 bases, with 1 base sitting between them. The CDR3 consists of 12 residues. The CDR3 sequence is CASSLTNYGYTF. DNA of the CDR3: TGTGCCAGCAGTTTAACTAACTATGGCTACACCTTC.